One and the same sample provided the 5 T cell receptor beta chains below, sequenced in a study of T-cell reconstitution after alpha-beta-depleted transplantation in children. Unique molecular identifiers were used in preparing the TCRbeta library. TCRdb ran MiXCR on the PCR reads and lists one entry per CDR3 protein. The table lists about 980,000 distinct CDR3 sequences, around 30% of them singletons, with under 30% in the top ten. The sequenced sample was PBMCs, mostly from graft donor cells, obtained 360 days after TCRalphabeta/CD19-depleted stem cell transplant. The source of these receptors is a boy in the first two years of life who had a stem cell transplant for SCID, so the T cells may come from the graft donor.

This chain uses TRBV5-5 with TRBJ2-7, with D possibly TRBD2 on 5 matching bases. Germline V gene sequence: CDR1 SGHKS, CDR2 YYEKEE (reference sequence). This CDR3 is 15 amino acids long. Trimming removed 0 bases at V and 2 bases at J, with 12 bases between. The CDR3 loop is CASSLVASQTYEQYF. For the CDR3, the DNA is TGTGCCAGCAGCTTGGTGGCTAGCCAGACCTACGAGCAGTACTTC.

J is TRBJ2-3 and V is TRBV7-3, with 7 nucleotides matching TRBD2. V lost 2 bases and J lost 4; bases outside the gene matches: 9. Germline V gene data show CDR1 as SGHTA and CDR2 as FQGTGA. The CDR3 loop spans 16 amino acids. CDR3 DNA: TGTGCCAGCAGCTTAGCTATAGCGGGTGGTTCAGATACGCAGTATTTT. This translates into CASSLAIAGGSDTQYF.

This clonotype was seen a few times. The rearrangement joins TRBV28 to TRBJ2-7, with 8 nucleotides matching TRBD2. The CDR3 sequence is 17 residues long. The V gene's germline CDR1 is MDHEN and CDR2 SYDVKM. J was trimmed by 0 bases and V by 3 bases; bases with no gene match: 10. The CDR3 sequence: CASSLGLGGFSSYEQYF. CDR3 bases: TGTGCCAGCAGTTTGGGACTAGGAGGGTTCAGCTCCTACGAGCAGTACTTC.

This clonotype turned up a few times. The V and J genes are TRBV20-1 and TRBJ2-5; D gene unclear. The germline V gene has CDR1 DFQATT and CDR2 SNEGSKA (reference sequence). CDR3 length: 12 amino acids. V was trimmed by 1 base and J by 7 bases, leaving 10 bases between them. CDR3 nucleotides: TGCAGTGCTAGAGGTGGTGGGTGGACCCAGTACTTC. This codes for CSARGGGWTQYF.

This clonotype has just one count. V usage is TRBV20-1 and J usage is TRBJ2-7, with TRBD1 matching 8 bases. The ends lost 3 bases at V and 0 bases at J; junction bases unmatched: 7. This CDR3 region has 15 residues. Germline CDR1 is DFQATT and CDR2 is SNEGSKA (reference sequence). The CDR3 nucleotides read TGCAGTGCTAGCCGATCAACAGGGGGCTCCTACGAGCAGTACTTC. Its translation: CSASRSTGGSYEQYF.